This T cell receptor (beta chain) was sequenced in a study of response to subunit inactivated influenza vaccine. Study-wide points: The authors suggested that few new T cells are recruited per seasonal influenza vaccination.

In TCRdb, the RT-PCR reads were re-called with MiXCR into one record per CDR3 protein. This table holds 550,000 to 800,000 distinct CDR3 sequences, around 16% found once. This clonotype showed up just a few times. Its antigen is unidentified. The CDR3 length is 16 residues. Trimming removed 5 bases from V and 8 bases from J; junction bases left unmatched: 15. CDR1 DFQATT and CDR2 SNEGSKA come from the germline V gene (reference sequence). The clonotype originates from a man between 45 and 60 years old who received an inactivated influenza vaccine. Specimen: PBMCs from blood, collected 11 to 12 days after vaccination. The gene calls are TRBV20-1 and TRBJ2-4; the match to TRBD2 covers 10 bases. The CDR3 bases are TGCAGTGCTCGGGACCTAGCGGGAGCCCCACGGGACATTCAGTACTTC. Residues: CSARDLAGAPRDIQYF.